Given below is one TCR beta chain in context. Its specificity is unknown. These data come from a study of shared clonotypes between healthy human individuals. Study-wide points: In this cohort, only blood was sampled, and tissue repertoires likely differ.

CD8 cells classed as naive were CD45RO-negative and positively selected for CCR7, excluding terminally differentiated effector memory CD45RA+ cells. The assay was immunoSEQ multiplex PCR, and TCRdb's table has in-frame clones only and misses some. This sample has about 700,000 clones, with roughly nine tenths found just once. The CDR3 has 13 amino acids. V dropped 4 bases and J dropped 1 base, with 9 bases sitting between them. Germline loops: CDR1 SGHRS, CDR2 YFSETQ. The chain is built from TRBV5-1 and TRBJ2-7; D is unclear. The sequencing input was naive CD8+ T cells sorted from blood. This clonotype originated in a man aged 25 to 40 in good health. CDR3 loop: CASSTPESYEQYF. As DNA, the CDR3 is TGCGCCAGCAGCACACCGGAATCCTACGAGCAGTACTTC.